This is a list of T cell receptor beta chains from one sample in a study of blood T cell repertoires in COVID-19. Libraries were prepared by immunoSEQ multiplex PCR; TCRdb keeps only in-frame clonotypes and omits some of them. The sample has around 79,000 clones, around 89% seen once. What was sequenced was peripheral blood. The source of these receptors is an older man with active or convalescent COVID-19. Both conserved end residues are part of each CDR3. A D gene is named only where the DNA matches it firmly. The size entry is marked missing in some rows and otherwise reads once, few, many or a size class.

CDR3 protein | CDR3 DNA | J gene | V gene | clone size | D gene
CASRTTGSSYEQYF | TGCGCCAGCAGGACGACGGGAAGCTCCTACGAGCAGTACTTC | TRBJ2-7 | TRBV10-2 | - | -
CASSQGWETYEQYF | TGTGCCAGCTCACAAGGTTGGGAGACATACGAGCAGTACTTC | TRBJ2-7 | TRBV18 | - | -
CAGRDSSNEKLFF | TGTGCCGGCAGGGACTCCTCAAATGAAAAACTGTTTTTT | TRBJ1-4 | TRBV30 | - | -
CASSGRQGAYDEQFF | TGTGCCAGCAGCGGGCGACAGGGGGCCTACGATGAGCAGTTCTTC | TRBJ2-1 | TRBV9 | - | TRBD1
CASSSAGGDFNEQFF | TGTGCCAGCAGTTCAGCGGGAGGTGACTTCAATGAGCAGTTCTTC | TRBJ2-1 | TRBV28 | - | TRBD2
CASSSIGQGAYEKLFF | TGTGCCAGCAGCTCAATCGGACAGGGGGCGTATGAAAAACTGTTTTTT | TRBJ1-4 | TRBV7-9 | - | TRBD1
CASSQEFGRVAYNEQFF | TGTGCCAGCAGCCAAGAGTTTGGGCGGGTGGCCTACAATGAGCAGTTCTTC | TRBJ2-1 | TRBV4-2 | - | -
CASSLGALEETQYF | TGTGCCAGCAGCTTAGGAGCGCTCGAAGAGACCCAGTACTTC | TRBJ2-5 | TRBV7-9 | - | -
CASSSGGRSSYNEQFF | TGTGCCAGCAGCTCAGGGGGTAGGAGCTCCTACAATGAGCAGTTCTTC | TRBJ2-1 | TRBV11-1 | - | TRBD1
CASKQGAFGNTIYF | TGTGCCAGCAAACAGGGGGCTTTTGGAAACACCATATATTTT | TRBJ1-3 | TRBV11-2 | once | TRBD1
CATRQGAGELFF | TGTGCCACCAGACAGGGCGCCGGGGAGCTGTTTTTT | TRBJ2-2 | TRBV24-1 | - | -
CASSYSNRGEAFF | TGTGCCAGCAGTTACTCAAACAGGGGGGAAGCTTTCTTT | TRBJ1-1 | TRBV6-2/TRBV6-3 | - | TRBD1
CASSQAGTGVSPLHF | TGTGCCAGCAGCCAAGCCGGGACAGGGGTTTCACCCCTCCACTTT | TRBJ1-6 | TRBV14 | once | TRBD1
CSVDQRGTQYF | TGCAGCGTTGATCAAAGGGGGACCCAGTACTTC | TRBJ2-5 | TRBV29-1 | - | -
CASSSTSGKETQYF | TGTGCCAGCTCATCGACTAGCGGGAAAGAGACCCAGTACTTC | TRBJ2-5 | TRBV18 | - | TRBD2
CASSEALAGGTDTQYF | TGTGCCAGCAGTGAAGCGCTTGCGGGGGGCACAGATACGCAGTATTTT | TRBJ2-3 | TRBV2 | - | TRBD2
CSASSGIGSPLHF | TGCAGTGCTAGTTCGGGGATCGGGTCACCCCTCCACTTT | TRBJ1-6 | TRBV20-1 | - | -
CASTPGTSSGGYTF | TGTGCCAGCACCCCAGGGACGTCTAGCGGGGGCTACACCTTC | TRBJ1-2 | TRBV6-2/TRBV6-3 | - | -
CASRRRQGHNSPLHF | TGTGCCAGCAGACGCCGACAGGGTCATAATTCACCCCTCCACTTT | TRBJ1-6 | TRBV6-5 | - | TRBD1
CASSLTGGVRETQYF | TGTGCCAGCAGTTTGACAGGGGGCGTCCGGGAGACCCAGTACTTC | TRBJ2-5 | TRBV28 | - | TRBD1
CAGGTSGYEQYF | TGTGCCGGGGGGACTAGCGGATACGAGCAGTACTTC | TRBJ2-7 | TRBV30 | once | TRBD2
CAISEGLAGTTDTQYF | TGTGCCATCAGTGAAGGACTAGCGGGGACCACAGATACGCAGTATTTT | TRBJ2-3 | TRBV10-3 | - | TRBD2
CASSPRQGSYGYTF | TGTGCCAGCAGCCCGAGACAGGGAAGCTATGGCTACACCTTC | TRBJ1-2 | TRBV3-1/TRBV3-2 | few | TRBD1
CASSLGLRYEQYF | TGTGCCAGCAGTTTAGGGCTGAGATACGAGCAGTACTTC | TRBJ2-7 | TRBV27 | - | -
CASSEQATNNSPLHF | TGTGCCAGCAGTGAACAGGCAACAAATAATTCACCCCTCCACTTT | TRBJ1-6 | TRBV6-4 | - | -
CASSYTPSVNTEAFF | TGTGCCAGCAGTTACACCCCGTCGGTGAACACTGAAGCTTTCTTT | TRBJ1-1 | TRBV6-5 | - | -
CASSQDPAALYNEQFF | TGCGCCAGCAGCCAAGACCCAGCGGCCCTATACAATGAGCAGTTCTTC | TRBJ2-1 | TRBV4-1 | - | -
CASSLRGGSQETQYF | TGTGCTAGCAGCTTAAGGGGTGGTAGCCAAGAGACCCAGTACTTC | TRBJ2-5 | TRBV7-7 | - | -
CASSFGRQATEAFF | TGTGCCAGCAGCTTCGGCAGACAGGCCACTGAAGCTTTCTTT | TRBJ1-1 | TRBV13 | - | -
CASTPPGRVTDTQYF | TGTGCCAGCACCCCTCCGGGCAGGGTCACAGATACGCAGTATTTT | TRBJ2-3 | TRBV5-6 | - | -
CASSPLHGSYNEQFF | TGTGCCAGCAGCCCTCTCCACGGCTCCTACAATGAGCAGTTCTTC | TRBJ2-1 | TRBV9 | - | -
CASSLRTGASGANVLTF | TGTGCCAGCAGCCTTAGGACAGGGGCGAGCGGGGCCAACGTCCTGACTTTC | TRBJ2-6 | TRBV5-4 | - | TRBD1
CASSLLASGGDYNEQFF | TGTGCCAGCAGCTTGTTGGCTAGCGGGGGGGACTACAATGAGCAGTTCTTC | TRBJ2-1 | TRBV5-6 | - | TRBD2
CASSQGLAEKLFF | TGCGCCAGCAGCCAGGGGTTGGCTGAAAAACTGTTTTTT | TRBJ1-4 | TRBV5-1 | - | -
CASSPRTGNEQFF | TGTGCCAGCAGCCCACGGACAGGGAATGAGCAGTTCTTC | TRBJ2-1 | TRBV7-2 | - | TRBD1
CASSPEQGYTDTQYF | TGTGCCAGCTCACCAGAGCAGGGATACACAGATACGCAGTATTTT | TRBJ2-3 | TRBV18 | - | -
CASSSNQGYYGYTF | TGCGCCAGCAGCTCGAACCAGGGTTACTATGGCTACACCTTC | TRBJ1-2 | TRBV5-1 | - | -
CASSLTGQGSYEQYF | TGTGCCAGCAGTTTAACGGGACAGGGTAGTTACGAGCAGTACTTC | TRBJ2-7 | TRBV28 | - | TRBD1
CASSLRGRVGYTF | TGTGCCAGCAGTTTACGAGGGCGGGTTGGCTACACCTTC | TRBJ1-2 | TRBV28 | - | -
CASNPQGTGIQPQHF | TGTGCCAGCAACCCACAGGGGACGGGGATTCAGCCCCAGCATTTT | TRBJ1-5 | TRBV28 | - | TRBD1
CASSVAAGTSGSKDNEQFF | TGTGCCAGCAGCGTAGCAGCCGGGACTAGCGGGAGCAAAGACAATGAGCAGTTCTTC | TRBJ2-1 | TRBV9 | once | TRBD2
CASRRQGSVGNTEAFF | TGTGCCAGCAGAAGGCAGGGGTCAGTGGGGAACACTGAAGCTTTCTTT | TRBJ1-1 | TRBV5-6 | once | -
CASSNYYEQYF | TGTGCCAGCAGCAACTACTACGAGCAGTACTTC | TRBJ2-7 | TRBV28 | - | -
CASSIRTGFSGYTF | TGTGCCAGCAGTATACGGACAGGATTTAGTGGCTACACCTTC | TRBJ1-2 | TRBV2 | - | TRBD1
CASIAGVSIGEAFF | TGTGCCAGCATAGCCGGGGTCTCGATCGGGGAAGCTTTCTTT | TRBJ1-1 | TRBV2 | - | -
CAGGATGTRGDTQYF | TGTGCCGGCGGAGCAACGGGGACTCGGGGAGATACGCAGTATTTT | TRBJ2-3 | TRBV28 | - | -
CASSEQEGTEAFF | TGTGCCAGCAGTGAACAGGAGGGGACTGAAGCTTTCTTT | TRBJ1-1 | TRBV2 | - | -
CAWSREVLYEQYF | TGTGCCTGGTCCCGGGAGGTTCTCTACGAGCAGTACTTC | TRBJ2-7 | TRBV30 | once | TRBD2
CASTPRVGGEGYGYTF | TGTGCCAGCACCCCCCGAGTGGGGGGAGAGGGTTATGGCTACACCTTC | TRBJ1-2 | TRBV27 | - | -